The 9 T cell receptor beta chains below were found in one sample sequenced in a study of shared clonotypes between healthy human individuals. Terminally differentiated effector memory CD45RA+ cells were excluded by CCR7 positive selection of CD45RO-negative cells. The method was immunoSEQ multiplex PCR; TCRdb's version includes in-frame clones alone and lacks a portion of them. The sample lists approximately 740,000 clones; about 91% were seen once. Source material: naive CD8+ T cells sorted from blood. These receptors all come from a man aged 30-40 years in good health.

The chain recombines TRBV27 with TRBJ2-7; 7 bases are a match to TRBD2. Germline CDR1 is MNHEY and CDR2 is SMNVEV (reference sequence). Unmatched junction bases numbered 7, after V lost 5 bases and J lost 3 bases. This CDR3 is 14 amino acids long. The CDR3 sequence: CASSKLADHYEQYF. The CDR3, as DNA: TGTGCCAGCAGTAAGCTAGCGGATCACTACGAGCAGTACTTC.

The CDR3: CASSPLAGSRNTGELFF. CDR3 DNA sequence: TGTGCCAGCAGCCCACTAGCGGGAAGTCGGAACACCGGGGAGCTGTTTTTT. The rearrangement joins TRBV7-9 to TRBJ2-2; 10 nucleotides align to TRBD2. Germline V gene lookup returns CDR1 SEHNR and CDR2 FQNEAQ (reference sequence). The junction had 7 bases not matched to a gene; V was cut back by 5 bases and J by 1 base. CDR3 length: 17 residues.

The rearrangement links TRBV2 to TRBJ2-6; TRBD2 might be the D (6 bases). Germline V CDR1 and CDR2: SNHLY, FYNNEI. V was cut by 6 bases and J by 2 bases, with 14 bases left in between. The length of the CDR3 is 16 residues. In DNA, the CDR3 is TGTGCCAGCAGGACTAGGGGAGGTACTGGGGCCAACGTCCTGACTTTC. Translation gives CASRTRGGTGANVLTF.

This clone was counted a single time. The rearrangement links TRBV27 to TRBJ2-1; D unresolved. The CDR3 is 13 residues long. Deletions cut 3 bases from V and 6 bases from J, with 9 bases between. CDR1 MNHEY and CDR2 SMNVEV come from the germline V gene (reference sequence). The CDR3 loop is CASSFGWSNEQFF. CDR3 DNA: TGTGCCAGCAGTTTCGGGTGGAGCAATGAGCAGTTCTTC.

The chain is built from TRBV5-1 and TRBJ1-4; D may be TRBD1 (6 bases). Trimming shortened V by 0 bases and J by 8 bases, and 17 bases separated the two germline ends. In germline, CDR1 is SGHRS, CDR2 YFSETQ. The CDR3 is made up of 16 amino acids. The CDR3 reads CASSLARAGAREKLFF. CDR3 nucleotides: TGCGCCAGCAGCTTGGCCCGGGCAGGGGCTAGGGAAAAACTGTTTTTT.

The V call is TRBV27, the J call TRBJ2-1; TRBD2 might be the D (6 bases). Germline CDR1 reads MNHEY; CDR2 reads SMNVEV (reference sequence). The CDR3 spans 12 residues. V lost 5 bases to trimming and J lost 7 bases, with 9 bases between them. The CDR3 protein is CASSTGGNEQFF. The CDR3 region has the DNA TGTGCCAGCAGTACCGGAGGGAATGAGCAGTTCTTC.

CDR3 in amino acids: CASSVTGDLAGDEQYF. The CDR3 coding sequence is TGTGCCAGCAGCGTAACCGGGGATCTAGCGGGAGACGAGCAGTACTTC. The chain employs TRBV9 and TRBJ2-7, with TRBD2 matching over 10 bases. Germline-derived CDR1 and CDR2 are SGDLS and YYNGEE. After removal of 1 base from V and 5 bases from J, the junction contained 9 bases not matched to a gene. This CDR3 is built from 16 residues.

The chain employs TRBV19 and TRBJ1-2; D might be TRBD1 (5 bases). This CDR3 region has 14 residues. V lost 6 bases, J lost 4 bases, and 15 bases lay in between. CDR1 and CDR2 from the germline V gene are LNHDA and SQIVND (reference sequence). The CDR3 DNA is TGTGCCAGTAGCCTAAGGGGCAGGGCCTATGGCTACACCTTC. It translates to CASSLRGRAYGYTF.

This clone was observed a single time. This sample also contains other DNA sequences that code for the same CDR3. The rearrangement uses TRBV18 and TRBJ1-3; D might be TRBD1 (5 bases). The CDR3 is made up of 15 amino acids. Germline values: CDR1 KGHSH, CDR2 LQKENI. Trimming took 3 bases from V and 0 from J, leaving 9 bases between them. The CDR3 bases are TGTGCCAGCTCACCCCCAGGGAGCTCTGGAAACACCATATATTTT. Its protein product is CASSPPGSSGNTIYF.